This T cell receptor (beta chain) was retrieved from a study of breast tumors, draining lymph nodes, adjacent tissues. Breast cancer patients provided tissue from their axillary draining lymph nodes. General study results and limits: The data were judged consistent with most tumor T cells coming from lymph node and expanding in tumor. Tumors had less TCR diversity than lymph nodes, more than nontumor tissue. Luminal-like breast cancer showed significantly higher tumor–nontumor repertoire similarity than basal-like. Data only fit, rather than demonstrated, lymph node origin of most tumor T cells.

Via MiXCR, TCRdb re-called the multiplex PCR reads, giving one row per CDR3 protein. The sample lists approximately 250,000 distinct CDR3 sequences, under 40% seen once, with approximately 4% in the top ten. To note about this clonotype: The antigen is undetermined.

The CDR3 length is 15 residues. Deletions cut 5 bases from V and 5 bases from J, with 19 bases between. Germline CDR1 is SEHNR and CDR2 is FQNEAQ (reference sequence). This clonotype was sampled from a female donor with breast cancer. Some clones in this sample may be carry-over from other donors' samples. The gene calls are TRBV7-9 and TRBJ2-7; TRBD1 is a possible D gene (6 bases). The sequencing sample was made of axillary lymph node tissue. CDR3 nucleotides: TGTGCCAGCAGCGAAACACAACAGACAGGCGACGAGCAGTACTTC. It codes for CASSETQQTGDEQYF.